This T cell receptor (beta chain) originates from a study of blood T cell repertoires in COVID-19. Across the study: The analysed material was cDNA or gDNA that came from T cells, B-cell-depleted T cells, or PBMCs.

This table comes from immunoSEQ multiplex PCR, and its TCRdb copy is limited to in-frame clones, with some not included. The data hold about 310,000 clones, with approximately 87% observed a single time. Patients at the Seattle site were enrolled during active infection and followed longitudinally. The sequencing input was peripheral blood. This TCR derives from a woman aged 30 to 39 with COVID-19, enrolled during active disease.

The CDR3 DNA reads TGCAGCGGAACACAGAACACTGAAGCTTTCTTT. It translates to CSGTQNTEAFF. The rearrangement uses TRBV29-1 and TRBJ1-1; D unclear. The germline V gene encodes CDR1 SQVTM and CDR2 ANQGSEA. The CDR3 is 11 amino acids. Trimming took off 7 bases at V and 1 base at J, with 7 bases between the two ends.